This entry describes one T cell receptor beta chain. The sample originates from a study of early stage breast cancer tumors. The overall study: Among approximately 12 ER+/PR+/HER2- tumors, eight were ductal, four lobular. Roughly 10-fold was the mean read coverage per sample.

Each sample had two DNA replicates, 0.5 to 0.65 ug blood or roughly 1.4 ug tissue. TCRdb's copy holds only in-frame clones and misses some; the assay was immunoSEQ multiplex PCR. This sample yields about 3,600 clones, of which under 80% are seen a single time; roughly a sixth belongs to the top ten. The V end lost 4 bases, the J end lost 2 bases, and 9 bases lay between the germline ends. CDR3 length: 13 residues. Germline assignment: CDR1 SGHRS and CDR2 YFSETQ. The material sequenced was breast tumor tissue. This chain uses TRBV5-1 with TRBJ1-1, with no clear D. The TCR originated in a person aged 35-55 years with breast cancer. CDR3 sequence (DNA): TGCGCCAGCAGCCCACCTTTAAACACTGAAGCTTTCTTT. The encoded protein is CASSPPLNTEAFF.